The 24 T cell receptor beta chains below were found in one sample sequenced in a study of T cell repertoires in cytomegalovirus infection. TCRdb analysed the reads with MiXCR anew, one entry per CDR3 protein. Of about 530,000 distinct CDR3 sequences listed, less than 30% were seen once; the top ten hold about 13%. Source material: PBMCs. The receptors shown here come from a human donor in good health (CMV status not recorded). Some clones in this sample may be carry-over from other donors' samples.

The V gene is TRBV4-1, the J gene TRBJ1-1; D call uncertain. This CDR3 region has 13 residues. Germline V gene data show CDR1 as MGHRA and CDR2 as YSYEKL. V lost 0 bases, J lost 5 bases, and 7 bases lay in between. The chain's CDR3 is CASSQDPRTEAFF. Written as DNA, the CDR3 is TGCGCCAGCAGCCAAGATCCAAGAACTGAAGCTTTCTTT.

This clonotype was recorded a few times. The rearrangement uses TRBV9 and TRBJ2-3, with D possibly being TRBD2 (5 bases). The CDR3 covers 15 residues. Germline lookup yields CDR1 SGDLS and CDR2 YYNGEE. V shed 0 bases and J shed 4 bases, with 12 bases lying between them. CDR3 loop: CASSVGGSRSDTQYF. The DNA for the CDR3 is TGTGCCAGCAGCGTAGGTGGGAGTAGGTCAGATACGCAGTATTTT.

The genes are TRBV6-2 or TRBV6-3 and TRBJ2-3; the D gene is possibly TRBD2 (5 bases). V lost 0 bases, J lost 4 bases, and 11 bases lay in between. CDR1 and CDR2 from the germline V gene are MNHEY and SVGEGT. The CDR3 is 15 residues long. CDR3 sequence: CASSYSTWEPDTQYF. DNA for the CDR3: TGTGCCAGCAGTTACTCGACGTGGGAGCCAGATACGCAGTATTTT.

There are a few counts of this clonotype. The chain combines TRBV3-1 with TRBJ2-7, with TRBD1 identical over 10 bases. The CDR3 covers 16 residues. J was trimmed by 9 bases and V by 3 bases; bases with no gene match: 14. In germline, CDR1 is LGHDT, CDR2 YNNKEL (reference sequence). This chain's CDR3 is CASSHPRQGAIFGQYF. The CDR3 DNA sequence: TGTGCCAGCAGCCACCCCCGACAGGGGGCAATCTTTGGGCAGTACTTC.

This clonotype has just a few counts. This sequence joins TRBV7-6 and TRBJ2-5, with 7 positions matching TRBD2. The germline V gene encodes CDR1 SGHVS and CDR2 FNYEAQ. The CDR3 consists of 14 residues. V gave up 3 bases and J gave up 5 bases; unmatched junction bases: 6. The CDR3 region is CASSLIAGVETQYF. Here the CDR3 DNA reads TGTGCCAGCAGCTTGATTGCGGGAGTTGAGACCCAGTACTTC.

CDR3 sequence reads: CASSVVGLDSAQYF. CDR3 coding DNA: TGTGCCAGCAGCGTAGTAGGTCTGGATTCGGCGCAGTATTTT. The genes are TRBV9 and TRBJ2-3; D remains ambiguous. V dropped 0 bases and J dropped 10 bases, with 15 bases sitting between them. The CDR3 runs 14 residues. Germline V gene sequence: CDR1 SGDLS, CDR2 YYNGEE.

CDR3 coding DNA: TGTGCCAGCAGCCGACGGGGGCAGGGAGAGACCCAGTACTTC. Its protein is CASSRRGQGETQYF. The chain employs TRBV5-5 and TRBJ2-5; possibly TRBD1 or TRBD2 for D (6 bases each). Deletions cut 4 bases from V and 4 bases from J, with 14 bases between. CDR3 length: 14 residues. Germline loops: CDR1 SGHKS, CDR2 YYEKEE (reference sequence).

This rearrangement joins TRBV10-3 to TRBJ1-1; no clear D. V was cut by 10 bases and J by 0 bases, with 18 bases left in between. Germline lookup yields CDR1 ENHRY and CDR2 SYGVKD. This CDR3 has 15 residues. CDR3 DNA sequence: TGTGCCACTCAAAAAACAGACGACATGAACACTGAAGCTTTCTTT. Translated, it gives CATQKTDDMNTEAFF.

Here the CDR3 reads CASSPSVHNYGYTF. CDR3 nucleotides: TGTGCCAGCAGTCCCTCGGTCCATAACTATGGCTACACCTTC. This chain links TRBV6-1 with TRBJ1-2; D not resolved. Germline V gene data show CDR1 as MNHNS and CDR2 as SASEGT. The V end lost 5 bases, the J end lost 1 base, and 11 bases lay between the germline ends. The CDR3 is made up of 14 amino acids.

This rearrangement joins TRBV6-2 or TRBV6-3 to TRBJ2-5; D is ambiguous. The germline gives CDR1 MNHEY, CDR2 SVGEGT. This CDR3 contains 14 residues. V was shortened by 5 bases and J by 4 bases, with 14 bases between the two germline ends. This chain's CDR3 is CASSSVSLGETQYF. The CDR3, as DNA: TGTGCCAGCAGTAGCGTCTCCTTGGGAGAGACCCAGTACTTC.

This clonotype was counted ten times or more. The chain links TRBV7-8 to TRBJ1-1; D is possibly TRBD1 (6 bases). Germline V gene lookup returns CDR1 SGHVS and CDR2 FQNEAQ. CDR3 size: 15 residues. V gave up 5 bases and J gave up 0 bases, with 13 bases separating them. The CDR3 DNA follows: TGTGCCAGCAGCGTCACAGGGAGAATGAACACTGAAGCTTTCTTT. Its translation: CASSVTGRMNTEAFF.

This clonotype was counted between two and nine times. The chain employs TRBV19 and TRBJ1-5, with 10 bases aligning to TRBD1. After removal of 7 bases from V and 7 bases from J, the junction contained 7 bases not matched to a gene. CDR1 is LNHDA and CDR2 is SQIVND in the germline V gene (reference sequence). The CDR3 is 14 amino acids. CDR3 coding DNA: TGTGCCAGTACCGAGACAGGGGGCGAACAGCCCCAGCATTTT. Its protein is CASTETGGEQPQHF.

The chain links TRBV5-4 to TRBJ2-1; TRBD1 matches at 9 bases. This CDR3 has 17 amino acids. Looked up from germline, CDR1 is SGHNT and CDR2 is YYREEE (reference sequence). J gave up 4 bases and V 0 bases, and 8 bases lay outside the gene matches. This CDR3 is CASSLAPGQGFYNEQFF. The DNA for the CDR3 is TGTGCCAGCAGCTTGGCGCCTGGACAGGGGTTTTACAATGAGCAGTTCTTC.

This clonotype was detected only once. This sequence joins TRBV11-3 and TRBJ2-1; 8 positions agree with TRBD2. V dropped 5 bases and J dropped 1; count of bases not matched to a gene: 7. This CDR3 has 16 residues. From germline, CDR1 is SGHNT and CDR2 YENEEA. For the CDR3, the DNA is TGTGCCAGCAGCGAAAGCGGGAGTGGGTCCTACAATGAGCAGTTCTTC. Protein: CASSESGSGSYNEQFF.

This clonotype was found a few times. The CDR3 region is CASSPGPYTDRNSPLHF. The CDR3 nucleotides are TGTGCCAGCAGCCCGGGGCCCTACACGGACCGGAATTCACCCCTCCACTTT. The rearrangement uses TRBV7-6 and TRBJ1-6, with D maybe TRBD1 (5 bases). This CDR3 region has 17 residues. Trimming removed 5 bases from V and 7 bases from J, with 21 bases in between. The germline V gene encodes CDR1 SGHVS and CDR2 FNYEAQ.

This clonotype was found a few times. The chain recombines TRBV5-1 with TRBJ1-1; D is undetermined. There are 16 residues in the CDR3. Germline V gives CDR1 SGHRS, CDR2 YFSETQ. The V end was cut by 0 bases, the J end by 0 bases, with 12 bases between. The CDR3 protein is CASSLGYGRLNTEAFF. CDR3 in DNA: TGCGCCAGCAGCTTGGGGTATGGACGCCTGAACACTGAAGCTTTCTTT.

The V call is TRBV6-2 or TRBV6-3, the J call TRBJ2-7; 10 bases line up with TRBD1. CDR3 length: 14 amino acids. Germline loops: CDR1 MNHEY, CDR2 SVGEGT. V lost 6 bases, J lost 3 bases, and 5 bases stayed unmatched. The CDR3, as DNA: TGTGCCAGCAGGCCCGGGACAGGGGTCTACGAGCAGTACTTC. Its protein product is CASRPGTGVYEQYF.

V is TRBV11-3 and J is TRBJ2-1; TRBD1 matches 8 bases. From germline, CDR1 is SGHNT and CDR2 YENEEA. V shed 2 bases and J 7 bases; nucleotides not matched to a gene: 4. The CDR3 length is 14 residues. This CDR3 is CASSLQGARNEQFF. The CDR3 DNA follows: TGTGCCAGCAGCTTACAGGGGGCGCGGAATGAGCAGTTCTTC.

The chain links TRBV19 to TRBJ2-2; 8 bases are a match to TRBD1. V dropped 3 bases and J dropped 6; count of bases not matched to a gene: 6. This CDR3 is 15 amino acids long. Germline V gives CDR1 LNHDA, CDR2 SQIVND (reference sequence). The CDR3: CASSIRQGRSGELFF. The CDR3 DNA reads TGTGCCAGTAGTATCCGACAGGGGCGATCCGGGGAGCTGTTTTTT.

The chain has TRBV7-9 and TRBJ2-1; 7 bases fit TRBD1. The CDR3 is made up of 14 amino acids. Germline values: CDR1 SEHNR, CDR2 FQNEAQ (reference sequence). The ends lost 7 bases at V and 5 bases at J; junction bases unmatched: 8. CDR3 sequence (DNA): TGTGCCAGCACCCTGCGAGGGACAGACAATGAGCAGTTCTTC. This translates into CASTLRGTDNEQFF.

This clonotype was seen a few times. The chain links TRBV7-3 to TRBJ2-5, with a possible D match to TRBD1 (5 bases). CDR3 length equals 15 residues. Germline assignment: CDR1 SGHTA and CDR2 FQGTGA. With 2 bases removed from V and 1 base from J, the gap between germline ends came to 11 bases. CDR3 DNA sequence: TGTGCCAGCAGCTTAGGATGGGGCACCCAAGAGACCCAGTACTTC. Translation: CASSLGWGTQETQYF.

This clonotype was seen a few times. CDR3 protein: CSASGGGLAATSTDTQYF. DNA for the CDR3: TGCAGTGCTAGTGGAGGGGGACTAGCAGCAACTAGCACAGATACGCAGTATTTT. The chain has TRBV20-1 and TRBJ2-3, with 9 bases aligning to TRBD2. Trimming took 3 bases from V and 0 from J; bases not matched to a gene: 13. The germline V gene encodes CDR1 DFQATT and CDR2 SNEGSKA (reference sequence). The CDR3 is 18 amino acids.

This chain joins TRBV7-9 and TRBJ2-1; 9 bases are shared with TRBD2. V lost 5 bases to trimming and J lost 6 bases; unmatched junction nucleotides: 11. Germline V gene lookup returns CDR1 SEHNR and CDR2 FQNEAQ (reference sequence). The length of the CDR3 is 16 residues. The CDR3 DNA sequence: TGTGCCAGCAGCCTCCTGGGGGCGGGAGGGTCCAATGAGCAGTTCTTC. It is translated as CASSLLGAGGSNEQFF.

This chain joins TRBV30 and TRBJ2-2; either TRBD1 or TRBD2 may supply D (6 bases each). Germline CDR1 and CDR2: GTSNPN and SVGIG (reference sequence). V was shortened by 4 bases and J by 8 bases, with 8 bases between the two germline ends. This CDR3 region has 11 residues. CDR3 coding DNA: TGTGCCTGGAAGGGGGGAGGGGAGCTGTTTTTT. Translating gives CAWKGGGELFF.